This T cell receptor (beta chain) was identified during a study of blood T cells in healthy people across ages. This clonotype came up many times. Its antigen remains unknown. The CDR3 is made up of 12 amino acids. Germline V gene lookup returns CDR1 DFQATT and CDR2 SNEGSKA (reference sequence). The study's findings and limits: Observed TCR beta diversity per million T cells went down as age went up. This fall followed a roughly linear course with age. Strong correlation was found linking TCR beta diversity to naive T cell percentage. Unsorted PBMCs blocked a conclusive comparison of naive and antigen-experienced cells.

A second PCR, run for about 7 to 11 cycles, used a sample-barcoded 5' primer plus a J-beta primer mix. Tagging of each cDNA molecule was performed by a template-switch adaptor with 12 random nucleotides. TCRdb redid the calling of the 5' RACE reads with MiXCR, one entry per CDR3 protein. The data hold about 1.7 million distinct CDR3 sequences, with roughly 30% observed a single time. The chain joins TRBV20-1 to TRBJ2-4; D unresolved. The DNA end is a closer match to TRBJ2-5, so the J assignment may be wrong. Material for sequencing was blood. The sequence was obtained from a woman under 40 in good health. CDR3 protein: CSASSLPETQYF. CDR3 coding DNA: TGCAGTGCTAGTTCCCTGCCAGAGACCCAGTACTTC.